The clone carrying this T cell receptor (beta chain) was counted a few times. Its antigen remains unidentified. Using its own MiXCR run on the reads, TCRdb lists one record per CDR3 protein. The data contain 550,000 to 700,000 distinct CDR3 sequences, just under 40% of them singletons. This specimen belongs to a study of T cell repertoires in cytomegalovirus infection. Study as a whole: Epitope selection comprised recently identified HLA-C-restricted CMV epitopes and well-studied HLA-B-restricted CMV epitopes. A matching HLA type, together with CMV infection, was signaled by public TCR beta signatures. Findings of the study overall: The study identified carriers of CMV plus the relevant HLA from cumulative public TCR beta family frequency. The ex vivo response was dominated by HLA-C-restricted CMV-specific TCR beta clonotypes.

The V gene's germline CDR1 is SGHAT and CDR2 FQNNGV. V was trimmed by 3 bases and J by 0 bases, leaving 6 bases between them. CDR3 length equals 13 residues. This receptor was obtained from a human donor in good health (CMV status not recorded). Some clones in this sample may be carry-over from other donors' samples. Sequencing used cultured PBMCs, obtained from culture after CMV antigen stimulation. The V gene is TRBV11-2, the J gene TRBJ2-7; unclear D gene. The CDR3 loop reads CASSLTDSYEQYF. As DNA, the CDR3 is TGTGCCAGCAGCTTGACGGACTCCTACGAGCAGTACTTC.